The 24 T cell receptor beta chains below were found in one sample sequenced in a study of shared clonotypes between healthy human individuals. Sequenced by immunoSEQ multiplex PCR; TCRdb stores in-frame clones only, minus some. The sample includes about 1.1 million clones, around 78% of them seen just once. Material for sequencing was memory CD4+ T cells from PBMCs. As for subset: CD45RA-negative fraction. The receptors derive from a man aged 18 to 29 in good health. Some clones in this sample may be carry-over from other donors' samples.

The chain employs TRBV7-8 and TRBJ1-4; no firm D call. Looked up from germline, CDR1 is SGHVS and CDR2 is FQNEAQ. The CDR3 covers 14 residues. Trimming took off 5 bases at V and 3 bases at J, with 10 bases between the two ends. The CDR3 spells CASSRLPPNEKLFF. In DNA, the CDR3 is TGTGCCAGCAGCCGACTCCCGCCTAATGAAAAACTGTTTTTT.

CDR3 bases: TGCGCCAGCAGCCAAGAAGGGGGCGGAACTCAGTTCTTC. This codes for CASSQEGGGTQFF. This chain connects TRBV4-3 to TRBJ2-1, with 7 bases identical to TRBD1. This CDR3 comprises 13 residues. Per the germline V gene, CDR1 is LGHNA and CDR2 is YSLEER. V gave up 0 bases and J gave up 13 bases; unmatched junction bases: 6.

The chain is built from TRBV5-1 and TRBJ2-7; a possible D gene is TRBD1 (5 bases). The germline V gene encodes CDR1 SGHRS and CDR2 YFSETQ. The germline V and J ends were trimmed by 0 bases and 7 bases, with 11 bases remaining between them. CDR3 size: 13 residues. Here the CDR3 DNA reads TGCGCCAGCAGCTTGGACTCAGGGTCTGAGCAGTACTTC. Amino acids: CASSLDSGSEQYF.

The chain employs TRBV7-7 and TRBJ2-2; D is undetermined. Germline V lookup: CDR1 SSHAT, CDR2 FNYEAQ (reference sequence). The CDR3 totals 14 residues. Trimming took off 1 base at V and 4 bases at J, with 7 bases between the two ends. The CDR3 coding sequence is TGTGCCAGCAGCTTAGACCATGGCACCGGGGAGCTGTTTTTT. Its protein is CASSLDHGTGELFF. Full variable domain (missing parts from reference TRBV7-7 and TRBJ2-2): GAGVSQSPRYKVTKRGQDVTLRCDPISSHATLYWYQQALGQGPEFLTYFNYEAQPDKSGLPSDRFSAERPEGSISTLTIQRTEQRDSAMYRCASSLDHGTGELFFGEGSRLTVL.

Concerning this clone: Within the sample, other DNA sequences also encode this same CDR3. The CDR3 spells CASRDANYGYTF. The CDR3 region has the DNA TGTGCCAGCAGGGACGCTAACTATGGCTACACCTTC. This rearrangement joins TRBV28 to TRBJ1-2; D unclear. Trimming removed 6 bases at V and 0 bases at J, with 5 bases between. The CDR3 has 12 amino acids. Germline CDR1 is MDHEN and CDR2 is SYDVKM.

V and J are TRBV6-5 and TRBJ1-2; D gene unclear. The ends were cut back, 0 bases at V and 8 bases at J, with 10 bases in the middle. The CDR3 consists of 13 residues. CDR1 and CDR2 from the germline V gene are MNHEY and SVGAGI. The CDR3: CASSYSHRAGYTF. In nucleotides, the CDR3 is TGTGCCAGCAGTTACTCCCACCGGGCAGGCTACACCTTC.

This clone was seen only once. This chain connects TRBV18 to TRBJ1-5, with unresolved D. This CDR3 comprises 14 residues. Germline CDR1 is KGHSH and CDR2 is LQKENI. With 0 bases removed from V and 7 bases from J, the gap between germline ends came to 10 bases. The CDR3 here is CASSPPGGRQPQHF. The CDR3 bases are TGTGCCAGCTCACCACCGGGCGGAAGGCAGCCCCAGCATTTT.

This chain connects TRBV18 to TRBJ2-5; D uncertain. In germline, CDR1 is KGHSH, CDR2 LQKENI. Trimming removed 0 bases at V and 5 bases at J, with 10 bases between. The CDR3 is 14 residues long. The CDR3 DNA reads TGTGCCAGCTCACCACCATCGGTACGGGAGACCCAGTACTTC. Translating it yields CASSPPSVRETQYF.

This rearrangement joins TRBV7-9 to TRBJ2-6, with 7 bases that match TRBD1. Germline V lookup: CDR1 SEHNR, CDR2 FQNEAQ (reference sequence). V lost 4 bases to trimming and J lost 0 bases; unmatched junction nucleotides: 6. This CDR3 comprises 17 residues. CDR3 amino acids: CASSWGQLLSGANVLTF. The CDR3 region has the DNA TGTGCCAGCAGCTGGGGACAGCTTCTCTCTGGGGCCAACGTCCTGACTTTC. The full variable domain, with the rest looked up from reference TRBV7-9 and TRBJ2-6, is DTGVSQNPRHKITKRGQNVTFRCDPISEHNRLYWYRQTLGQGPEFLTYFQNEAQLEKSRLLSDRFSAERPKGSFSTLEIQRTEQGDSAMYLCASSWGQLLSGANVLTFGAGSRLTVL.

As for this clone: Other DNA sequences in the same sample also yield this CDR3. J is TRBJ2-2 and V is TRBV28; D is perhaps TRBD2 (6 bases). Germline-derived CDR1 and CDR2 are MDHEN and SYDVKM. Trimming removed 5 bases at V and 0 bases at J, with 10 bases between. The CDR3 runs 15 residues. In nucleotides, the CDR3 is TGTGCCAGCAGTCGGGGGACTCCGAACACCGGGGAGCTGTTTTTT. It encodes CASSRGTPNTGELFF.

This chain uses TRBV28 with TRBJ2-7; 9 nucleotides agree with TRBD1. Trimming at V came to 4 bases and at J to 5 bases, leaving 9 bases not matched to a gene. The CDR3 runs to 15 residues. In germline, CDR1 is MDHEN, CDR2 SYDVKM. The CDR3 sequence is CASSSPGQGSDEQYF. For the CDR3, the DNA is TGTGCCAGCAGTTCTCCGGGACAGGGATCCGACGAGCAGTACTTC.

This chain uses TRBV15 with TRBJ1-3; D unclear. The CDR3 totals 16 residues. The germline CDR1 and CDR2 sequences are LNHNV and YYDKDF (reference sequence). Between the trimmed V and J ends, which lost 3 bases and 4 bases, there was a span of 16 bases. CDR3 nucleotide sequence: TGTGCCACCAGCAGGGGTACTCAAGGGATGGGAAACACCATATATTTT. Residues: CATSRGTQGMGNTIYF.

The chain has TRBV7-3 and TRBJ2-1; tentatively, D is TRBD2 (5 bases). This CDR3 contains 15 residues. V was cut by 5 bases and J by 4 bases, with 15 bases left in between. In germline, CDR1 is SGHTA, CDR2 FQGTGA. The CDR3 loop reads CASSPTMAGYNEQFF. The CDR3 DNA is TGTGCCAGCAGCCCCACGATGGCGGGTTACAATGAGCAGTTCTTC.

V usage is TRBV29-1 and J usage is TRBJ2-5; possibly TRBD1 or TRBD2 for D (5 bases each). This CDR3 region has 13 residues. CDR1 SQVTM and CDR2 ANQGSEA come from the germline V gene. Trimming took 4 bases from V and 2 from J, leaving 11 bases between them. The CDR3, as DNA: TGCAGCGTTGGGGGGACGGTACAAGAGACCCAGTACTTC. Translation: CSVGGTVQETQYF.

This clone occurred a few times. This chain links TRBV7-9 with TRBJ1-2; D gene unclear. Trimming stripped 3 bases from V and 5 bases from J, with 10 bases between. The CDR3 totals 13 residues. CDR1 is SEHNR and CDR2 is FQNEAQ in the germline V gene (reference sequence). Here the CDR3 DNA reads TGTGCCAGCAGCTTGACTGAGTTTTATGGCTACACCTTC. Amino acids: CASSLTEFYGYTF.

This clone showed up just a few times. V usage is TRBV5-6 and J usage is TRBJ2-7; the D gene could be TRBD1 or TRBD2 (5 bases each). Trimming took off 0 bases at V and 5 bases at J, with 9 bases between the two ends. The germline V gene encodes CDR1 SGHDT and CDR2 YYEEEE. The CDR3 is made up of 13 amino acids. The DNA for the CDR3 is TGTGCCAGCAGCTTGGGAGGGGTTAACGAGCAGTACTTC. Residues: CASSLGGVNEQYF.

The chain links TRBV7-8 to TRBJ1-4, with 10 bases aligning to TRBD1. CDR1 SGHVS and CDR2 FQNEAQ come from the germline V gene. The CDR3 spans 16 residues. The V gene end was trimmed by 2 bases and the J gene end by 7 bases; junction bases not matched to a gene: 7. DNA for the CDR3: TGTGCCAGCAGCTTACCGTCGGGACAGGGGCGTGAAAAACTGTTTTTT. Its protein product is CASSLPSGQGREKLFF.

The V and J genes are TRBV30 and TRBJ1-4, with D possibly being TRBD1 (6 bases). Germline CDR1 GTSNPN, CDR2 SVGIG (reference sequence). The length of the CDR3 is 14 residues. V was clipped by 4 bases and J by 8 bases, with 17 bases between them. This chain's CDR3 is CAWNDRIPAEKLFF. CDR3 coding DNA: TGTGCCTGGAACGACAGGATCCCCGCCGAAAAACTGTTTTTT.

This chain's CDR3 is CASSLRSGTSGGTEAFF. DNA of the CDR3: TGCGCCAGCAGCTTGAGGTCTGGGACCTCAGGCGGCACTGAAGCTTTCTTT. V is TRBV5-1 and J is TRBJ1-1, with D possibly being TRBD1 (5 bases). The V and J ends lost 1 base and 4 bases respectively, with 20 bases between them. Looked up from germline, CDR1 is SGHRS and CDR2 is YFSETQ. This CDR3 contains 17 residues. The variable domain in full, with the rest retrieved from reference TRBV5-1 and TRBJ1-1, is KAGVTQTPRYLIKTRGQQVTLSCSPISGHRSVSWYQQTPGQGLQFLFEYFSETQRNKGNFPGRFSGRQFSNSRSEMNVSTLELGDSALYLCASSLRSGTSGGTEAFFGQGTRLTVV.

This rearrangement joins TRBV30 to TRBJ1-3; no clear D. V was shortened by 2 bases and J by 3 bases, with 11 bases between the two germline ends. Germline V lookup: CDR1 GTSNPN, CDR2 SVGIG (reference sequence). This CDR3 contains 14 residues. The CDR3 here is CAWSTLVFGNTIYF. As DNA, the CDR3 is TGTGCCTGGAGTACATTGGTCTTTGGAAACACCATATATTTT.

The chain couples TRBV30 to TRBJ2-4, with 7 bases aligning to TRBD1. Germline CDR1 reads GTSNPN; CDR2 reads SVGIG (reference sequence). The CDR3 totals 14 residues. The V segment lost 1 base and the J segment 6 bases; nucleotides outside the gene matches: 6. The CDR3 is CAWSARGDRNIQYF. The CDR3 nucleotides are TGTGCCTGGAGTGCCCGAGGGGACAGAAACATTCAGTACTTC.

The CDR3 coding sequence is TGTGCCAGCACCAGAGATGGGCTAGCGGTATACAATGAGCAGTTCTTC. Translation gives CASTRDGLAVYNEQFF. The chain links TRBV9 to TRBJ2-1; the match to TRBD2 covers 7 bases. V lost 6 bases and J lost 4; bases outside the gene matches: 13. The CDR3 length is 16 residues. Germline V gives CDR1 SGDLS, CDR2 YYNGEE.

This chain joins TRBV2 and TRBJ1-6; D remains ambiguous. The V gene lost 4 bases and the J gene lost 0 bases, with 7 bases spanning the gap. CDR1 SNHLY and CDR2 FYNNEI come from the germline V gene. This CDR3 is built from 15 residues. The CDR3 sequence is CASSVVSSYNSPLHF. As DNA, the CDR3 is TGTGCCAGCAGTGTTGTAAGCTCCTATAATTCACCCCTCCACTTT.

The chain has TRBV27 and TRBJ2-5; 8 bases map to TRBD1. The germline V gene encodes CDR1 MNHEY and CDR2 SMNVEV (reference sequence). With 5 bases clipped from V and 1 base from J, the junction kept 3 bases outside the gene matches. CDR3 length: 14 residues. In DNA form, the CDR3 reads TGTGCCAGCAGTCTTGACAGGGGCCAAGAGACCCAGTACTTC. Translating it yields CASSLDRGQETQYF.